Detailed here is one T cell receptor (beta chain). The sample originates from a study of OX40 agonist ivuxolimab in advanced cancers. Sequencing was performed with immunoSEQ multiplex PCR; in TCRdb, only in-frame clones are kept and a portion is missing. The sample includes roughly 24,000 clones, about four fifths of them seen just once. Germline values: CDR1 SGDLS, CDR2 YYNGEE. V lost 0 bases, J lost 7 bases, and 7 bases stayed unmatched. This CDR3 has 15 amino acids. The source was CD4+ or CD8+ T cells sorted from blood, collected in a trial of the OX40 agonist ivuxolimab. The chain recombines TRBV9 with TRBJ1-5; 7 bases are a match to TRBD1. This clonotype originated in an adult with an advanced solid tumor such as melanoma, head and neck, liver or kidney cancer. The CDR3 spells CASSVGTGAGQPQHF. CDR3 in DNA: TGTGCCAGCAGCGTAGGAACAGGGGCCGGGCAGCCCCAGCATTTT.